Listed here is a single TCR beta chain. Its antigen target is currently unknown. Per-nucleotide qualities are absent, and no much larger clonotype sits a single base away. The listed sequencing device is Illumina NovaSeq 6000. TCRalpha and TCRbeta cDNA libraries were built by 5'RACE with constant-segment primers, adding sample barcodes and unique molecular identifiers. Trizol reagent was used to extract RNA from every sample. The libraries were amplified in two PCR steps, and the second step added a second sample barcode and Illumina TruSeq adapters. The libraries were sequenced on an Illumina NovaSeq using 2 x 150 bp paired-end reads. The authors' pipeline ran thus. Demultiplexing of reads and collapsing into UMI-guided consensus sequences were performed with migec v1.2.7. Using mixcr v2.1.11, UMI consensuses were aligned to TRA and TRB V and J templates and then assembled into clonotypes. A clonotype was counted as expanded or contracted only when both edgeR and NoisET called the clonotype significant, with the noise models trained on biological replicates. For edgeR calls, a false discovery rate-adjusted p below 0.01 and a log2 fold-change threshold of 1 were applied. As an exploratory analysis of dynamics, max-normalized trajectories of the 1000 most abundant clonotypes were examined with PCA combined with hierarchical clustering. Each responding clone was given a CD4 or CD8 phenotype based on the CD4+ and CD8+ repertoires, which had been sequenced separately. TCRdb reran the public reads through fastp at Q25 and MiXCR, keeping productive beta chains. Rows are combined by CDR3 protein, so each entry shows the most common genes and DNA. V and J calls and clone size were set by TCRdb, not the authors. The sample data list 150,000 to 200,000 distinct CDR3 sequences, and 13% of these were observed just once. The ten most abundant clones make up more than 3% of the sample.

The data belong to a study of T-cell memory formation after mild COVID-19 (dated by TCRdb to about 2021). General notes on the study: TCR sequence clusters from the two donors were largely donor specific. Two young, previously healthy adult volunteers, one female and one male, were included in the cohort. In two donors, T-cell clones that expanded and contracted after mild COVID-19 were followed by sequencing TCRalpha and TCRbeta repertoires longitudinally.

Study-level results and caveats: SARS-CoV-2 specificity was not confirmed for the second-wave clones peaking on day 37. Clones contracting from day 15 to 85 had balanced CD4/CD8 phenotypes, while a second wave expanding from day 15 to 37 was biased towards CD4+. Some responding clones were detected in pre-infection memory, which suggested that pre-existing cross-reactive memory T cells had joined the SARS-CoV-2 response. Contracting CD4+ clones were located mainly in the CM and EM memory subsets, whereas CD8+ clones were found to be enriched in EMRA. The study covered only a couple of mild cases, and larger cohorts including severe cases with pre-infection samples were considered necessary.

Ficoll-Paque density gradient centrifugation was the method used to isolate PBMCs. The CDR3 runs 13 amino acids, cysteine and phenylalanine included. The retained sequence is limited to the CDR3, 39 bases, with the frame set at the first base. Trimming costs V 2 bases and J 4 bases, and their ends lie 8 bases apart. Via the germline V gene, CDR1 is MGHDK and CDR2 SYGVNS. The sequenced sample was PBMCs or a T cell subset sorted from them (not recorded which). This receptor was taken from a man aged 18 to 30 who had mild COVID-19 (a few samples of this study predate the infection). The sample titles of this study are shuffled in the database, so cell type and time point are left out; the donor was told from shared clones. The chain is assembled from TRBV25-1 and TRBJ1-2, with a weak D call of TRBD1 (5 bases match). The CDR3 protein is CASSEGTAYGYTF. The nucleotide sequence reads TGTGCCAGCAGTGAAGGGACCGCCTATGGCTACACCTTC.